Listed below are T cell receptor beta chains from one sample, sequenced in a study of breast tumors, draining lymph nodes, adjacent tissues. TCRdb processed the multiplex PCR reads anew with MiXCR; each CDR3 protein has one entry. The table has under 300,000 distinct CDR3 sequences, less than 40% seen once. Sequencing used axillary lymph node tissue. All receptors come from a female donor with breast cancer. Some clones in this sample may be carry-over from other donors' samples. CDR3s include the opening cysteine and the closing phenylalanine or tryptophan. A D gene is named only where the DNA matches it firmly. Rows give clone size only sometimes, using once, few, many, or a class for an expanded clone.

clone size	J gene	D gene	V gene	CDR3 protein	CDR3 DNA
many	TRBJ2-3	.	TRBV14	CASNQGTDTQYF	TGTGCCAGCAACCAAGGCACAGATACGCAGTATTTT
few	TRBJ2-7	TRBD1	TRBV6-5	CASSHSWTGLYEQYF	TGTGCCAGCAGTCACTCGTGGACAGGTCTCTACGAGCAGTACTTC
many	TRBJ1-5	.	TRBV6-2/TRBV6-3	CASRSDAGLQPQHF	TGTGCCAGCAGATCCGACGCAGGGTTGCAGCCCCAGCATTTT
many	TRBJ2-7	TRBD2	TRBV7-9	CASSKQPGLAGGAYEQYF	TGTGCCAGCAGCAAACAACCGGGACTAGCGGGGGGAGCCTACGAGCAGTACTTC
many	TRBJ2-5	.	TRBV20-1	CSARPWRETQYF	TGCAGTGCTAGACCTTGGAGAGAGACCCAGTACTTC
few	TRBJ1-4	.	TRBV28	CASSFGGLNEKLFF	TGTGCCAGCAGTTTCGGCGGGCTTAATGAAAAACTGTTTTTT
.	TRBJ2-1	.	TRBV20-1	CSARGLDIYTEQFF	TGCAGTGCTAGAGGACTAGACATCTACACTGAGCAGTTCTTC
few	TRBJ2-5	.	TRBV5-1	CASSLSRVQDTQYF	TGCGCCAGCAGCCTAAGCCGGGTCCAAGACACCCAGTACTTC
many	TRBJ2-5	TRBD2	TRBV5-1	CASRPTPSGGQETQYF	TGCGCCAGCAGGCCCACACCTAGCGGGGGACAAGAGACCCAGTACTTC
.	TRBJ2-3	.	TRBV19	CASNEGHSDTQYF	TGTGCCAGTAATGAGGGACACTCAGATACGCAGTATTTT
many	TRBJ1-5	.	TRBV3-1	CASSPTTGPHQPQHF	TGTGCCAGCAGCCCGACGACAGGCCCGCATCAGCCCCAGCATTTT
many	TRBJ2-7	.	TRBV7-6	CASSLGARGTYEQYF	TGTGCCAGCAGCTTAGGAGCGCGGGGAACCTACGAGCAGTACTTC
many	TRBJ1-6	.	TRBV11-2	CASSLGVSGSPLHF	TGTGCCAGCAGCTTGGGGGTATCAGGTTCACCCCTCCACTTT
many	TRBJ1-2	.	TRBV2	CASTQSYGYTF	TGTGCCAGCACTCAGTCCTATGGCTACACCTTC
.	TRBJ1-2	TRBD1	TRBV19	CASSGTGGHFVTF	TGTGCCAGTTCCGGGACAGGGGGCCATTTCGTCACCTTC
many	TRBJ2-3	.	TRBV25-1	CASSDGIFSTDTQYF	TGTGCCAGCAGTGACGGTATATTTAGCACAGATACGCAGTATTTT
many	TRBJ2-1	.	TRBV2	CASSPGLLYNEQFF	TGTGCCAGCAGTCCGGGACTGCTCTACAATGAGCAGTTCTTC
many	TRBJ2-1	.	TRBV20-1	CSATGSTVEQFF	TGCAGTGCCACGGGCTCTACGGTTGAGCAGTTCTTC
.	TRBJ2-7	.	TRBV6-6	CASSYRPGLISSYEQYF	TGTGCCAGCAGTTACCGCCCCGGGCTGATAAGCTCCTACGAGCAGTACTTC
.	TRBJ2-1	TRBD2	TRBV3-1	CASSRIAGGYNEQFF	TGTGCCAGCAGCCGGATAGCGGGAGGCTACAATGAGCAGTTCTTC